Following are 28 T cell receptor beta chains from one sample sequenced in a study of CD8+ T cells in alopecia areata (dated by TCRdb to 2016 to 2019). Libraries were made using the immunoSEQ multiplex PCR assay. RNA was extracted from all samples and reverse transcribed into cDNA, which served as template for TCR sequencing. TCRdb retrieved this table from immuneACCESS and kept in-frame rearrangements only. Not all clones are present; in checked studies, unresolved V genes account for under half, and no reason is known for the remainder. The sample contains around 140,000 clones, approximately 50% of them found a single time. About 1% of the sample belongs to the ten largest clones. Per the publication, the time point label means: baseline before oral tofacitinib. Sequences were derived from CD4+ T cells sorted from blood, sampled at week 0. The receptors stem from a human donor with alopecia areata.

CDR3 nucleotides: TGTGCCAGCAGCTTGTACAGGGATCTCTATGGCTACACCTTC. It specifies CASSLYRDLYGYTF. The V gene is TRBV5-4, the J gene TRBJ1-2; D is perhaps TRBD1 (6 bases). The CDR3 is made up of 14 amino acids. Trimming removed 1 base at V and 4 bases at J, with 11 bases between. Germline V lookup: CDR1 SGHNT, CDR2 YYREEE (reference sequence).

This sequence joins TRBV29-1 and TRBJ2-1, with 7 bases matching TRBD2. This CDR3 spans 14 amino acids. V shed 0 bases, J shed 4 bases, and the junction held 3 bases outside the gene matches. Germline loops: CDR1 SQVTM, CDR2 ANQGSEA. As DNA, the CDR3 is TGCAGCGTTGAAGAACTAGCGAGATACAATGAGCAGTTCTTC. Its translation: CSVEELARYNEQFF.

The genes are TRBV29-1 and TRBJ2-7; TRBD2 aligns across 13 bases. Germline assignment: CDR1 SQVTM and CDR2 ANQGSEA. This CDR3 is 18 amino acids long. J was trimmed by 0 bases and V by 5 bases; bases with no gene match: 13. The CDR3 here is CSVSGFGTSGTSSYEQYF. CDR3 DNA sequence: TGCAGCGTTAGTGGCTTTGGGACTAGCGGGACCAGCTCCTACGAGCAGTACTTC.

This clone was seen only a few times. This chain connects TRBV25-1 to TRBJ2-4; D ambiguous. This CDR3 has 16 amino acids. The germline V gene encodes CDR1 MGHDK and CDR2 SYGVNS. Trimming removed 0 bases from V and 5 bases from J, with 14 bases in between. The CDR3 loop is CASSEYGLRAENIQYF. The CDR3, as DNA: TGTGCCAGCAGTGAATATGGGTTAAGGGCCGAAAACATTCAGTACTTC.

This chain connects TRBV18 to TRBJ1-3; D unresolved. V was trimmed by 3 bases and J by 8 bases, leaving 8 bases between them. Germline V CDR1 and CDR2: KGHSH, LQKENI. The CDR3 sequence is 12 residues long. In nucleotides, the CDR3 is TGTGCCAGCTCACCGGGAGCGGACACCATATATTTT. As protein: CASSPGADTIYF.

The chain links TRBV2 to TRBJ1-2, with TRBD1 identical over 7 bases. This CDR3 is built from 15 residues. The germline V gene has CDR1 SNHLY and CDR2 FYNNEI. Trimming cost V 6 bases and J 3 bases; bases outside gene matches: 10. The chain's CDR3 is CASSPGQLPDYGYTF. CDR3 coding DNA: TGTGCCAGCAGCCCGGGACAGTTACCAGACTATGGCTACACCTTC.

The chain has TRBV25-1 and TRBJ2-3; no clear D gene. V lost 2 bases and J lost 1, with 4 bases in between. CDR1 is MGHDK and CDR2 is SYGVNS in the germline V gene. The CDR3 totals 13 residues. The CDR3 loop is CASSEGGTDTQYF. The CDR3 nucleotides are TGTGCCAGCAGTGAAGGGGGCACAGATACGCAGTATTTT.

The chain uses TRBV4-1 and TRBJ2-3; perhaps TRBD2 as D (5 bases). CDR3 length: 16 residues. Trimming removed 6 bases at V and 3 bases at J, with 19 bases between. The germline gives CDR1 MGHRA, CDR2 YSYEKL. The CDR3: CASRLIGSVGTDTQYF. DNA for the CDR3: TGCGCCAGCAGACTCATAGGGAGTGTGGGGACAGATACGCAGTATTTT.

This sequence joins TRBV7-2 and TRBJ2-7; D gene uncertain. The germline CDR1 and CDR2 sequences are SGHTA and FQGNSA. V shed 5 bases and J shed 6 bases, with 14 bases lying between them. This CDR3 has 13 amino acids. In DNA, the CDR3 is TGTGCCAGCAGCACCGGCCCACTTTCCGAGCAGTACTTC. It codes for CASSTGPLSEQYF.

In DNA form, the CDR3 reads TGCAGTGCCGAGGTCTACGAGCAGTACTTC. Its protein product is CSAEVYEQYF. V is TRBV20-1 and J is TRBJ2-7; D uncertain. The CDR3 has 10 amino acids. Germline CDR1 is DFQATT and CDR2 is SNEGSKA (reference sequence). Trimming pared 6 bases from V and 3 bases from J, leaving 6 bases between.

V and J are TRBV4-2 and TRBJ2-7; 8 bases are a match to TRBD1. With V trimmed by 0 bases and J by 4 bases, 8 bases remained unmatched. This CDR3 has 16 amino acids. Germline V lookup: CDR1 LGHNA, CDR2 YNFKEQ. This CDR3 reads CASSQEIRTGIYEQYF. The CDR3 DNA reads as TGTGCCAGCAGCCAAGAAATCCGGACAGGGATATACGAGCAGTACTTC.

This rearrangement joins TRBV4-2 to TRBJ2-3, with D perhaps matching TRBD2 (6 bases). This CDR3 is built from 17 residues. Germline CDR1 and CDR2: LGHNA and YNFKEQ. V was trimmed by 5 bases and J by 3 bases, leaving 21 bases between them. The CDR3 DNA reads TGTGCCAGCAGCGACTATGAAGGGGCGGGGTCTACAGATACGCAGTATTTT. Amino acid sequence: CASSDYEGAGSTDTQYF.

The rearrangement uses TRBV29-1 and TRBJ2-3, with 9 bases that match TRBD2. The germline V gene has CDR1 SQVTM and CDR2 ANQGSEA. J was trimmed by 5 bases and V by 6 bases; bases with no gene match: 6. The length of the CDR3 is 13 residues. The CDR3 region is CSVHLAGLDTQYF. The CDR3 DNA reads TGCAGCGTCCACCTAGCGGGATTAGATACGCAGTATTTT.

This sequence joins TRBV5-1 and TRBJ2-1; 7 nucleotides line up with TRBD2. This CDR3 spans 16 amino acids. Germline lookup yields CDR1 SGHRS and CDR2 YFSETQ. The V and J ends lost 0 bases and 6 bases, in that order; junction bases with no gene match: 9. This CDR3 is CASSLEGSGLANEQFF. The CDR3 region has the DNA TGCGCCAGCAGCTTGGAAGGTAGCGGGCTCGCCAATGAGCAGTTCTTC.

The chain recombines TRBV29-1 with TRBJ2-1; 13 bases line up with TRBD2. With 7 bases clipped from V and 6 bases from J, the junction kept 3 bases outside the gene matches. Germline V gene data show CDR1 as SQVTM and CDR2 as ANQGSEA. This CDR3 spans 13 amino acids. This chain's CDR3 is CSAGTSGINEQFF. CDR3 in DNA: TGCAGCGCTGGGACTAGCGGGATCAATGAGCAGTTCTTC.

V and J are TRBV7-2 and TRBJ2-3; no definite D call. Germline-derived CDR1 and CDR2 are SGHTA and FQGNSA. The germline V and J ends were trimmed by 6 bases and 1 base, with 11 bases remaining between them. The CDR3 totals 14 residues. The CDR3 DNA is TGTGCCAGCAGAACGGCCGGCCGCACAGATACGCAGTATTTT. Translation gives CASRTAGRTDTQYF. The whole variable domain, filled in from reference TRBV7-2 and TRBJ2-3, reads GAGVSQSPSNKVTEKGKDVELRCDPISGHTALYWYRQSLGQGLEFLIYFQGNSAPDKSGLPSDRFSAERTGGSVSTLTIQRTQQEDSAVYLCASRTAGRTDTQYFGPGTRLTVL.

V usage is TRBV4-2 and J usage is TRBJ2-1; 15 nucleotides match TRBD2. Losses at the gene ends were 2 bases for V and 15 bases for J; bases not matched to a gene: 11. Germline CDR1 LGHNA, CDR2 YNFKEQ. The CDR3 is 16 residues long. The CDR3 region is CASSQNFGTSGRLMFF. CDR3 bases: TGTGCCAGCAGCCAAAACTTCGGGACTAGCGGGAGGTTGATGTTCTTC.

The chain recombines TRBV6-4 with TRBJ2-3; D is ambiguous. Looked up from germline, CDR1 is MRHNA and CDR2 is SNTAGT. The germline V and J ends were trimmed by 10 bases and 6 bases, with 11 bases remaining between them. The CDR3 contains 11 residues. This CDR3 reads CATRNTDTQYF. The CDR3 DNA sequence: TGTGCCACCCGAAATACGGATACGCAGTATTTT.

This chain uses TRBV7-2 with TRBJ2-1; 8 bases map to TRBD1. The CDR3 sequence is 17 residues long. CDR1 SGHTA and CDR2 FQGNSA come from the germline V gene. V dropped 5 bases and J dropped 1; count of bases not matched to a gene: 10. The CDR3 sequence is CASSPHRDRLSYNEQFF. The CDR3 DNA reads as TGTGCCAGCAGCCCCCACCGGGACAGGCTATCCTACAATGAGCAGTTCTTC.

This sequence joins TRBV30 and TRBJ2-1; no definite D call. Germline V gene lookup returns CDR1 GTSNPN and CDR2 SVGIG (reference sequence). Trimming stripped 1 base from V and 2 bases from J, with 6 bases between. The CDR3 is made up of 13 amino acids. The CDR3: CAWSGGPYNEQFF. As DNA, the CDR3 is TGTGCCTGGAGTGGCGGACCCTACAATGAGCAGTTCTTC.

V gene TRBV29-1 combines with J gene TRBJ1-1; D is ambiguous. The CDR3 runs to 15 residues. Germline lookup yields CDR1 SQVTM and CDR2 ANQGSEA. Deletions cut 4 bases from V and 0 bases from J, with 15 bases between. This CDR3 is CSVGLRLNLNTEAFF. The CDR3 DNA is TGCAGCGTTGGGTTGAGGCTTAACTTGAACACTGAAGCTTTCTTT.

The gene calls are TRBV7-2 and TRBJ1-2; D remains ambiguous. In germline, CDR1 is SGHTA, CDR2 FQGNSA. V was clipped by 3 bases and J by 4 bases, with 12 bases between them. The CDR3 spans 14 residues. Here the CDR3 reads CASSLHLLGYGYTF. The CDR3 bases are TGTGCCAGCAGCTTGCACCTCCTTGGCTATGGCTACACCTTC. Full variable domain (outside the CDR3, taken from reference TRBV7-2 and TRBJ1-2): GAGVSQSPSNKVTEKGKDVELRCDPISGHTALYWYRQSLGQGLEFLIYFQGNSAPDKSGLPSDRFSAERTGGSVSTLTIQRTQQEDSAVYLCASSLHLLGYGYTFGSGTRLTVV.

The rearrangement joins TRBV5-1 to TRBJ2-1, with 10 bases fitting TRBD1. Germline loops: CDR1 SGHRS, CDR2 YFSETQ. The length of the CDR3 is 17 residues. Germline trimming cut 4 bases from V and 4 bases from J; bases unmatched to any gene: 11. The CDR3 bases are TGCGCCAGCAGCCCCGGCGGAGGACAGGGGGAATACAATGAGCAGTTCTTC. This sequence encodes CASSPGGGQGEYNEQFF.

This clone has a handful of counts. This chain links TRBV30 with TRBJ1-2; no clear D gene. CDR1 is GTSNPN and CDR2 is SVGIG in the germline V gene (reference sequence). V lost 4 bases, J lost 7 bases, and 10 bases lay in between. CDR3 length: 11 amino acids. The CDR3 loop is CAWNRGGGYTF. The CDR3 coding sequence is TGTGCCTGGAATCGCGGTGGTGGCTACACCTTC.

The V and J genes are TRBV4-2 and TRBJ1-2; the D is unclear. The germline gives CDR1 LGHNA, CDR2 YNFKEQ. Deletions cut 1 base from V and 0 bases from J, with 9 bases between. This CDR3 has 15 residues. CDR3 DNA sequence: TGTGCCAGCAGCCAAGTTGCGGATACTAACTATGGCTACACCTTC. Translation gives CASSQVADTNYGYTF.

V usage is TRBV7-3 and J usage is TRBJ2-2; D gene ambiguous. The CDR3 is 13 amino acids. Germline CDR1 and CDR2: SGHTA and FQGTGA. V was shortened by 0 bases and J by 4 bases, with 3 bases between the two germline ends. The CDR3 sequence is CASSLTFTGELFF. CDR3 DNA: TGTGCCAGCAGCTTAACCTTCACCGGGGAGCTGTTTTTT. Full variable domain (outside the CDR3, taken from reference TRBV7-3 and TRBJ2-2): GAGVSQTPSNKVTEKGKYVELRCDPISGHTALYWYRQSLGQGPEFLIYFQGTGAADDSGLPNDRFFAVRPEGSVSTLKIQRTERGDSAVYLCASSLTFTGELFFGEGSRLTVL.

The chain carries TRBV19 and TRBJ2-6; 8 bases map to TRBD1. J lost 1 base, V lost 4 bases, and 12 bases had no gene match. CDR3 length: 19 amino acids. In germline, CDR1 is LNHDA, CDR2 SQIVND (reference sequence). CDR3 sequence reads: CASSTPPTGGMSGANVLTF. The CDR3 coding sequence is TGTGCCAGTAGTACCCCTCCTACAGGGGGGATGTCTGGGGCCAACGTCCTGACTTTC.

The chain recombines TRBV2 with TRBJ1-1, with 8 bases identical to TRBD1. CDR3 length: 13 residues. CDR1 is SNHLY, CDR2 FYNNEI, per germline. V lost 6 bases and J lost 4; bases outside the gene matches: 4. CDR3: CASSRDRGTEAFF. CDR3 DNA: TGTGCCAGCAGCCGAGACAGGGGCACTGAAGCTTTCTTT.